This T cell receptor beta chain is drawn from a study of blood T cells in healthy people across ages. General study points: Estimated diversity that came from one million T cells was considered an underestimate. In the absence of known donor CMV status, changes in expanded clonotypes were possibly confounded. It was the long-lived donors that had more naive CD4+ cells and higher diversity than aged donors.

The junction had 9 bases not matched to a gene; V was cut back by 12 bases and J by 0 bases. Germline V CDR1 and CDR2: KGHDR, SFDVKD. The CDR3 loop spans 15 amino acids. PCR was performed a second time for 7 to 11 cycles using a sample-barcoded 5' primer and a J-beta primer mix. MiXCR, applied by TCRdb to the 5' RACE reads, yields one record per CDR3 protein. The data show about 730,000 distinct CDR3 sequences, roughly 44% seen once. Donors were systemically healthy Caucasian individuals from Russia aged 6 to 90 years. On this clonotype: Its antigen is as yet unknown.

The V and J genes are TRBV24-1 and TRBJ2-1; TRBD1 matches at 8 bases. The sample consisted of blood. The origin of this receptor is a woman aged 55-70 years in good health. The CDR3 protein is CAAAGGNSSYNEQFF. In DNA, the CDR3 is TGTGCCGCCGCAGGGGGCAACAGCTCCTACAATGAGCAGTTCTTC.